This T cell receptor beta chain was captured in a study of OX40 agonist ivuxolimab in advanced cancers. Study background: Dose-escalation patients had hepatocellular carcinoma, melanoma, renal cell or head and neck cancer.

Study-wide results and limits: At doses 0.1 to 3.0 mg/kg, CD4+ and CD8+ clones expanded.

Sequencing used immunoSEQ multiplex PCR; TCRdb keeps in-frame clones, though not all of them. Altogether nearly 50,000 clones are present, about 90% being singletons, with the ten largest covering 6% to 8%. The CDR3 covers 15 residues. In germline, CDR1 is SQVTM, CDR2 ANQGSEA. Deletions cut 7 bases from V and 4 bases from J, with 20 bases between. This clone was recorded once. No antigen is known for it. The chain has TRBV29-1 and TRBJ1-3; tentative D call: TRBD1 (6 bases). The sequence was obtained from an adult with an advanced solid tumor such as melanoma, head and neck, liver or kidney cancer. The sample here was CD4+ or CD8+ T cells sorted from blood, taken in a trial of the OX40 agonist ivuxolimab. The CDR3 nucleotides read TGCAGCGGGCGAACAGGGACTAATGCCGGAAACACCATATATTTT. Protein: CSGRTGTNAGNTIYF.